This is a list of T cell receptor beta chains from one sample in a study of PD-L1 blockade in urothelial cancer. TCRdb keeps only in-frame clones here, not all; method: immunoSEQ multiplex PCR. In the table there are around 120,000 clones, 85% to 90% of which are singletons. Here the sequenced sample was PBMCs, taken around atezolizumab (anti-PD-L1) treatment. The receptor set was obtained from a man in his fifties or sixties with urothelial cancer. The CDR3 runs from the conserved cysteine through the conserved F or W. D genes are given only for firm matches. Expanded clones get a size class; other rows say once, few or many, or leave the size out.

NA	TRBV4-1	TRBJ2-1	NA	TGCGCCAGCAGCCAAGACGGGGAGCAGTTCTTC	CASSQDGEQFF
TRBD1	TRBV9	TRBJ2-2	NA	TGTGCCAGCAGCGCCCGGGACAGGGGGCTCAACGGGGAGCTGTTTTTT	CASSARDRGLNGELFF
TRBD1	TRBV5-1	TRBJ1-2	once	TGCGTCGAGACAGGGGGCGATGGCTACACCTTC	CVETGGDGYTF
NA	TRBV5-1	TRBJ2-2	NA	TGCGCCAGCAGCTTGGACAGGCAAAACACCGGGGAGCTGTTTTTT	CASSLDRQNTGELFF
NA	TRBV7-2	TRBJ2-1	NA	TGTGCCAGCAGCTCGCCTTCCAGGGGCGATGAGCAGTTCTTC	CASSSPSRGDEQFF
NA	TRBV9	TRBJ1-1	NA	TGTGCCAGCAGTGCCGGGAGGGGCACTGAAGCTTTCTTT	CASSAGRGTEAFF
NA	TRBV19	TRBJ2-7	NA	TGTGCCAGTAGTGCCGGACTCCGAGGCTCCTACGAGCAGTACTTC	CASSAGLRGSYEQYF
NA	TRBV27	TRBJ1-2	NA	TGTGCCAGCAGTCCTCTCATTCCGGGACTGAGTCAGCAATATGGCTACACCTTC	CASSPLIPGLSQQYGYTF
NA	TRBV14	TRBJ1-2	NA	TGTGCCAGCAGCCAAGTTGGGGCCGAAGGCTACACCTTC	CASSQVGAEGYTF
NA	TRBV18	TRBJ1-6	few	TGTGCCAGCTCACTACTACCAGACCGCCCTAGGTCACCCCTCCACTTT	CASSLLPDRPRSPLHF
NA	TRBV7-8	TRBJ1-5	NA	TGTGCCAGCAGCCCCCAAGAGTCTCACAATCAGCCCCAGCATTTT	CASSPQESHNQPQHF
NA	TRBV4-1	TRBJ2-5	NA	TGCGCCAGCAGCCAAGTCAGGGCAGGGCCAGAGACCCAGTACTTC	CASSQVRAGPETQYF
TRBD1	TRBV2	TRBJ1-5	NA	TGTGCCAGCAGTTCACAGGGGGGGAGCAATCAGCCCCAGCATTTT	CASSSQGGSNQPQHF
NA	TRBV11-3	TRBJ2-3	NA	TGTGCCAGCAGCTTCTTTATCCAACAGGGAGCAGATACGCAGTATTTT	CASSFFIQQGADTQYF
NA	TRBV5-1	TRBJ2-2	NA	TGCGCCAGCAGCTTGTGGACAGCGAACACCGGGGAGCTGTTTTTT	CASSLWTANTGELFF
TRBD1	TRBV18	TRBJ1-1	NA	TGTGCCAGCTCACCAAGCCGGGACAGCTACGCTTTCTTT	CASSPSRDSYAFF
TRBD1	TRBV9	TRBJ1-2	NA	TGTGCCAGCAGCGTAGAGGGACAGCCCGCCTGGGGCTACACCTTC	CASSVEGQPAWGYTF
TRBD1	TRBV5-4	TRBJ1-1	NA	TGTGCCAGCAACTCGGGACAGGGGGCGGACACTGAAGCTTTCTTT	CASNSGQGADTEAFF
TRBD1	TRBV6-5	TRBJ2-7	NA	TGTGCCAGCCGTCCGGGACAGGGTTCCTACGAGCAGTACTTC	CASRPGQGSYEQYF
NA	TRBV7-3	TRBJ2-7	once	TGTGCCAGCAGCTACGGAGCAGACGGATCCTACGAGCAGTACTTC	CASSYGADGSYEQYF
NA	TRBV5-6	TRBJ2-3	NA	TGTGCCAGCAGCTTGGGTCAGAACACAGATACGCAGTATTTT	CASSLGQNTDTQYF
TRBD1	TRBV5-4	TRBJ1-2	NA	TGTGCCAGCAGCTGGACAGGGGGTGGCTATGGCTACACCTTC	CASSWTGGGYGYTF
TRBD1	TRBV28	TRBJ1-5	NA	TGTGCCAGCAGTCGAGGACAGGACCCCCAGCATTTT	CASSRGQDPQHF
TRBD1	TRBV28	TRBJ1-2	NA	TGTGCCAGCACCTCAAGAGGGGGCGCTGGGGGGTTGTATGGCTACACCTTC	CASTSRGGAGGLYGYTF
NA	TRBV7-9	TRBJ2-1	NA	TGTGCCAGCAGCGCACTAGTTTACAATGAGCAGTTCTTC	CASSALVYNEQFF
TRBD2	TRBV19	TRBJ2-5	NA	TGTGCCAGTAGTCTGCGGGCGGGGGGTTCGGTTGAGACCCAGTACTTC	CASSLRAGGSVETQYF
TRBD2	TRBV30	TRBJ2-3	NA	TGTGCCTGGAGTGTAACTAGCGGGATGACAGATACGCAGTATTTT	CAWSVTSGMTDTQYF
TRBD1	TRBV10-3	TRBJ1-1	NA	TGTGCCATCAGAGGGACAGAGACTGAAGCTTTCTTT	CAIRGTETEAFF
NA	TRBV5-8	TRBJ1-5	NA	TGTGCCAGCGCGATGGGGGGTTGGGGTAATCAGCCCCAGCATTTT	CASAMGGWGNQPQHF
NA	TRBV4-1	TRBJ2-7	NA	TGCGCCAGCAGCCAACACTATCAAGACAGGGACTGGCAGTACTTC	CASSQHYQDRDWQYF
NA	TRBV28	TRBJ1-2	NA	TGTGCCAGCAGTTCTGGACAAATTTATGGCTACACCTTC	CASSSGQIYGYTF
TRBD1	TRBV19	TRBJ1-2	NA	TGTGCCAGTCAGGGGGACTATGGCTACACCTTC	CASQGDYGYTF
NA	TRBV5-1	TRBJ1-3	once	TGCGCCAGCAGCTTGGCTCCAGAAAGCTCTGGAAACACCATATATTTT	CASSLAPESSGNTIYF
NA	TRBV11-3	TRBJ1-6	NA	TGTGCCAGCAGCTTAGATCGACGGGGGTTCTCCTATAATTCACCCCTCCACTTT	CASSLDRRGFSYNSPLHF
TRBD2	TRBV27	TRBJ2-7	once	TGTGCCAGCACCCCATCGCCGGGACTAGCGGGAGTAAGGCCCTCCTACGAGCAGTACTTC	CASTPSPGLAGVRPSYEQYF
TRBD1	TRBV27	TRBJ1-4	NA	TGTGCCAGCACCTTCCGAACCCAGGGGGCGCGACCTAATGAAAAACTGTTTTTT	CASTFRTQGARPNEKLFF
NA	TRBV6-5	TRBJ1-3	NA	TGTGCCAGCAGCCGCGGGTCTTCGTCTGGAAACACCATATATTTT	CASSRGSSSGNTIYF
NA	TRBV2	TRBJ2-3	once	TGTGCCAGCAGTCGTAATGGAGGGCCCACAGATACGCAGTATTTT	CASSRNGGPTDTQYF
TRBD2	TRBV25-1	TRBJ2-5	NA	TGTGCCAGCAGCCTAGCGGGAGTAGAGACCCAGTACTTC	CASSLAGVETQYF
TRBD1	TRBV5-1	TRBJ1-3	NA	TGCGCCAGCAGCTTGGGGGACAGTGGAAACACCATATATTTT	CASSLGDSGNTIYF
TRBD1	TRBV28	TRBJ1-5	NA	TGTGCCAGCAGTTCGCTCGGGACAGGGGACGGGCAGCCCCAGCATTTT	CASSSLGTGDGQPQHF
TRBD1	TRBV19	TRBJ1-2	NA	TGTGCCATCTCACAGGGGGCAGGTGGCTACACCTTC	CAISQGAGGYTF
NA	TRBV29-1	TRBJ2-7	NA	TGCAGCGTTTCGGGCGGGATAAACTACGAGCAGTACTTC	CSVSGGINYEQYF
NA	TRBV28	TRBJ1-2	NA	TGTGCCAGCAGTCCCCCCCTCCCTCCTGGCTACACCTTC	CASSPPLPPGYTF
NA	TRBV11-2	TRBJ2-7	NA	TGTGCCAGCAGCTTGGAGGGCTACGAGCAGTACTTC	CASSLEGYEQYF
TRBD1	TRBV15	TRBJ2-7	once	TGTGCCACCAGCAGAGGGCACAGGGGCTTCGACGAGCAGTACTTC	CATSRGHRGFDEQYF
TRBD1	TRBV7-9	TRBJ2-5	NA	TGTGCCAGCAATTTACACAGGGGGCTAGAAGAGACCCAGTACTTC	CASNLHRGLEETQYF
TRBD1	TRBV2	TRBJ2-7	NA	TGTGCCAGCAAAACTCGGACAGGGGTAACCGAGCAGTACTTC	CASKTRTGVTEQYF
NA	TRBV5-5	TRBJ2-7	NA	TGTGCCAGCAGCTTGGGTGTTCAGGGGCTTTCCTACGAGCAGTACTTC	CASSLGVQGLSYEQYF
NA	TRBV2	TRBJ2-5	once	TGTGCCAGCAGTCCTCAACAGTCGAGAGATCAAGAGACCCAGTACTTC	CASSPQQSRDQETQYF
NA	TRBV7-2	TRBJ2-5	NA	TGTGCCAGCAGCTTAATGAGAGAGACCCAGTACTTC	CASSLMRETQYF
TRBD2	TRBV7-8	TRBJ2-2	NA	TGTGCCAGCAGCTTAGCGCCAGTAGCGGGAGGGCCCGGCGGGGAGCTGTTTTTT	CASSLAPVAGGPGGELFF
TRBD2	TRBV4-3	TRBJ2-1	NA	TGCGCCAGCAGCCAAGAAACTAGCGGGGGGGCCTTGTTCTTC	CASSQETSGGALFF
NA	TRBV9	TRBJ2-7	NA	TGTGCCAGCAGCGTAGATTCGGGGGGCAGCATATACGAGCAGTACTTC	CASSVDSGGSIYEQYF
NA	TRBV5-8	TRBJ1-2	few	TGTGCCAGCAGCTTGCCGGGCAGGGAATATGGCTACACCTTC	CASSLPGREYGYTF
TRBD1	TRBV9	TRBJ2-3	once	TGTGCCAGCAGCGTGACAGGGAGCACAGATACGCAGTATTTT	CASSVTGSTDTQYF
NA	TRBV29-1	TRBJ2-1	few	TGCAGCGTTGAAGATCAGGGCTACAATGAGCAGTTCTTC	CSVEDQGYNEQFF